This passage covers 24 T cell receptor beta chains from one sample sequenced in a study of T cells in Graves' hyperthyroidism and ophthalmopathy. What was amplified from RNA transcripts were TCR beta CDR3 regions. The HTBI primer set served for first-round RT-PCR of the TCR CDR3. One entry per CDR3 protein results from TCRdb running MiXCR on the multiplex PCR reads. The sample consists of around 700,000 distinct CDR3 sequences, around a sixth of them appearing once. Input material: blood. These receptors came from a woman aged 45-65 years with Graves' hyperthyroidism that later progressed to Graves' ophthalmopathy.

The sample holds a few counts of this clonotype. Since a much larger clone is just one base distant, this may be a read error. The chain has TRBV12-3 or TRBV12-4 and TRBJ1-5; a weak D match, TRBD1 (5 bases). CDR3 length: 13 residues. The ends were cut back, 5 bases at V and 4 bases at J, with 9 bases in the middle. CDR3 sequence reads: CASSQQVNQPQHF. Written as DNA, the CDR3 is TGTGCCAGCAGTCAACAGGTTAATCAGCCCCAGCATTTT.

This clonotype showed up many times. This chain uses TRBV4-1 with TRBJ1-1, with 8 bases lining up with TRBD1. The V gene's germline CDR1 is MGHRA and CDR2 YSYEKL. The CDR3 is made up of 16 amino acids. V trimming: 0 bases; J trimming: 5 bases; junction bases outside the gene matches: 8. This CDR3 reads CASSQERDRLYTEAFF. The CDR3 DNA sequence: TGCGCCAGCAGCCAAGAAAGGGACAGGCTTTATACTGAAGCTTTCTTT.

This clonotype was observed many times. The chain joins TRBV2 to TRBJ2-4; D possibly uses TRBD1 or TRBD2 (6 bases each). Germline CDR1 and CDR2: SNHLY and FYNNEI. V was clipped by 8 bases and J by 0 bases, with 14 bases between them. CDR3 length: 15 residues. The CDR3 sequence is CASGGQGTAKNIQYF. The CDR3 bases are TGTGCCAGCGGAGGGCAGGGGACAGCCAAAAACATTCAGTACTTC.

At least ten counts were recorded for this clonotype. The V gene is TRBV29-1, the J gene TRBJ2-2; TRBD2 aligns across 10 bases. V was clipped by 5 bases and J by 2 bases; unmatched bases: 8. The CDR3 covers 16 residues. Germline CDR1 and CDR2: SQVTM and ANQGSEA. CDR3 amino acids: CSVRTLAGANTGELFF. The CDR3 nucleotides read TGCAGCGTTCGAACCCTAGCGGGGGCCAACACCGGGGAGCTGTTTTTT.

The rearrangement links TRBV5-6 to TRBJ2-6; no firm D call. There are 15 residues in the CDR3. V gave up 0 bases and J gave up 0 bases, with 4 bases separating them. Germline loops: CDR1 SGHDT, CDR2 YYEEEE. Here the CDR3 reads CASSLGHSGANVLTF. The CDR3 coding sequence is TGTGCCAGCAGCTTGGGTCACTCTGGGGCCAACGTCCTGACTTTC.

This chain links TRBV20-1 with TRBJ2-2; TRBD2 matches 10 bases. V gave up 3 bases and J gave up 7 bases; unmatched junction bases: 11. This CDR3 region has 16 residues. Per the germline V gene, CDR1 is DFQATT and CDR2 is SNEGSKA (reference sequence). CDR3 sequence: CSASLVTSGEIGELFF. CDR3 nucleotide sequence: TGCAGTGCTAGTTTAGTCACTAGCGGGGAAATCGGGGAGCTGTTTTTT.

There are many counts of this clonotype. The gene calls are TRBV6-1 and TRBJ2-3, with a tentative D call TRBD2 (7 bases). The CDR3 consists of 18 residues. V gave up 7 bases and J gave up 4 bases, with 27 bases separating them. The V gene's germline CDR1 is MNHNS and CDR2 SASEGT. The CDR3 here is CASTLEVFVGGPSDTQYF. Written as DNA, the CDR3 is TGTGCCAGCACCCTCGAAGTATTTGTGGGGGGGCCCTCAGATACGCAGTATTTT.

This clonotype was observed a handful of times. A much larger clone sits a single nucleotide away, making a read error possible. This sequence joins TRBV11-2 and TRBJ2-1, with 9 bases lining up with TRBD1. CDR3 length: 15 residues. Trimming at V came to 4 bases and at J to 8 bases, leaving 9 bases not matched to a gene. Germline CDR1 and CDR2: SGHAT and FQNNGV. Written as DNA, the CDR3 is TGTGCCAGCAGCTACAGGGACAGGGAGTACGATGAGCAGTTCTTC. It specifies CASSYRDREYDEQFF.

This clonotype was seen a handful of times. V and J are TRBV7-9 and TRBJ1-2; 8 bases map to TRBD1. Germline CDR1 is SEHNR and CDR2 is FQNEAQ (reference sequence). The CDR3 extends over 13 amino acids. Trimming took 5 bases from V and 6 from J; bases not matched to a gene: 5. CDR3 nucleotides: TGTGCCAGCAGCGAGGACAGGGCTGATGGCTACACCTTC. This codes for CASSEDRADGYTF.

At least ten counts were recorded for this clonotype. V usage is TRBV2 and J usage is TRBJ2-2; TRBD1 agrees at 11 bases. The CDR3 covers 15 residues. Germline CDR1 is SNHLY and CDR2 is FYNNEI. V was clipped by 5 bases and J by 7 bases; unmatched bases: 6. The CDR3 bases are TGTGCCAGCAGTCTGGACAGGGGGCCGGTCGGGGAGCTGTTTTTT. This encodes CASSLDRGPVGELFF.

This clonotype has ten or more counts. The rearrangement uses TRBV2 and TRBJ1-1, with 7 bases that match TRBD1. J lost 6 bases, V lost 6 bases, and 13 bases had no gene match. In germline, CDR1 is SNHLY, CDR2 FYNNEI. This CDR3 contains 15 residues. This CDR3 reads CASRSRETGPSEAFF. The CDR3 DNA reads as TGTGCCAGCAGGTCCAGGGAGACAGGGCCTTCTGAAGCTTTCTTT. The entire variable domain, with the rest obtained from reference TRBV2 and TRBJ1-1, is as follows: EPEVTQTPSHQVTQMGQEVILRCVPISNHLYFYWYRQILGQKVEFLVSFYNNEISEKSEIFDDQFSVERPDGSNFTLKIRSTKLEDSAMYFCASRSRETGPSEAFFGQGTRLTVV.

The rearrangement links TRBV27 to TRBJ2-4; D gene uncertain. Germline CDR1 and CDR2: MNHEY and SMNVEV (reference sequence). The CDR3 totals 14 residues. The V end was cut by 5 bases, the J end by 4 bases, with 12 bases between. CDR3 sequence: CASSELLRKNIQYF. The CDR3 nucleotides are TGTGCCAGCAGTGAACTCTTGCGGAAAAACATTCAGTACTTC.

A word on this clonotype: This clone may be a read error of a much larger clone one base away. The rearrangement joins TRBV5-1 to TRBJ1-5, with no clear D. Trimming removed 0 bases from V and 2 bases from J, with 9 bases in between. CDR1 and CDR2 from the germline V gene are SGHRS and YFSETQ. CDR3 size: 15 residues. The CDR3 DNA reads TGCGCCAGCAGCTTGGCTAGCTTTCGCAATCAGCCCCAGCATTTT. Translated, it gives CASSLASFRNQPQHF. The whole variable domain, remainder taken from reference TRBV5-1 and TRBJ1-5, is KAGVTQTPRYLIKTRGQQVTLSCSPISGHRSVSWYQQTPGQGLQFLFEYFSETQRNKGNFPGRFSGRQFSNSRSEMNVSTLELGDSALYLCASSLASFRNQPQHFGDGTRLSIL.

This clonotype was counted only a few times. The chain has TRBV6-1 and TRBJ1-2, with 10 bases fitting TRBD1. The CDR3 totals 14 residues. V lost 5 bases and J lost 4; bases outside the gene matches: 4. Germline assignment: CDR1 MNHNS and CDR2 SASEGT. The CDR3 sequence: CASSRQGAPYGYTF. CDR3 bases: TGTGCCAGCAGTCGACAGGGGGCTCCCTATGGCTACACCTTC.

CDR3 sequence reads: CASSHPTGPYYNSPLHF. CDR3 DNA: TGTGCCAGCAGCCACCCAACTGGGCCCTACTATAATTCACCCCTCCACTTT. The rearrangement links TRBV3-1 to TRBJ1-6; D uncertain. V lost 3 bases and J lost 3, with 15 bases in between. The CDR3 is made up of 17 amino acids. From germline, CDR1 is LGHDT and CDR2 YNNKEL (reference sequence). Full variable domain (missing parts from reference TRBV3-1 and TRBJ1-6): DTAVSQTPKYLVTQMGNDKSIKCEQNLGHDTMYWYKQDSKKFLKIMFSYNNKELIINETVPNRFSPKSPDKAHLNLHINSLELGDSAVYFCASSHPTGPYYNSPLHFGNGTRLTVT.

This clonotype has more than one count but fewer than ten. This chain joins TRBV19 and TRBJ2-1; possibly TRBD1 for D (5 bases). The V end was cut by 3 bases, the J end by 8 bases, with 17 bases between. CDR1 and CDR2 from the germline V gene are LNHDA and SQIVND (reference sequence). This CDR3 has 15 amino acids. The CDR3 loop reads CASSIQGGAGDEQFF. The CDR3 region has the DNA TGTGCCAGTAGTATCCAGGGTGGGGCTGGCGATGAGCAGTTCTTC.

The chain carries TRBV25-1 and TRBJ1-4; the D gene is possibly TRBD1 (6 bases). Trimming took off 1 base at V and 8 bases at J, with 17 bases between the two ends. The CDR3 contains 16 residues. Germline V gene data show CDR1 as MGHDK and CDR2 as SYGVNS. CDR3 loop: CASSELDTGIGEKLFF. The DNA of the CDR3 is TGTGCCAGCAGTGAATTGGATACAGGGATCGGGGAAAAACTGTTTTTT.

At least ten counts were recorded for this clonotype. J is TRBJ1-5 and V is TRBV12-3 or TRBV12-4, with TRBD1 matching 12 bases. V dropped 1 base and J dropped 6; count of bases not matched to a gene: 7. This CDR3 has 17 residues. Here the CDR3 reads CASSLGAGTGGAQPQHF. DNA of the CDR3: TGTGCCAGCAGTTTAGGTGCCGGGACAGGGGGCGCTCAGCCCCAGCATTTT.

This sequence joins TRBV2 and TRBJ2-7; TRBD1 might be the D (5 bases). This CDR3 contains 13 residues. V shed 6 bases and J shed 5 bases, with 14 bases lying between them. CDR1 and CDR2 (germline): SNHLY, FYNNEI. The CDR3 spells CASRQGGQDEQYF. The CDR3 coding sequence is TGTGCCAGCAGGCAGGGTGGGCAGGACGAGCAGTACTTC. The full variable domain, its missing parts supplied by reference TRBV2 and TRBJ2-7, is EPEVTQTPSHQVTQMGQEVILRCVPISNHLYFYWYRQILGQKVEFLVSFYNNEISEKSEIFDDQFSVERPDGSNFTLKIRSTKLEDSAMYFCASRQGGQDEQYFGPGTRLTVT.

In its sample, this clonotype was seen a few times. In DNA form, the CDR3 reads TGCAGCGTTGAAGCGCGGGGAATGAACACTGAAGCTTTCTTT. Translation gives CSVEARGMNTEAFF. The chain combines TRBV29-1 with TRBJ1-1; D is unresolved. Germline V gene sequence: CDR1 SQVTM, CDR2 ANQGSEA. Trimming left V 1 base short and J 0 bases short, with 9 bases between. The CDR3 extends over 14 amino acids.

This clonotype was recorded at least ten times. For the CDR3, the DNA is TGTGCCAGCAGCTCACGAGACAGGTCCTACGAGCAGTACTTC. Its protein product is CASSSRDRSYEQYF. The chain uses TRBV27 and TRBJ2-7, with D perhaps matching TRBD1 (6 bases). This CDR3 is 14 amino acids long. In germline, CDR1 is MNHEY, CDR2 SMNVEV (reference sequence). With 6 bases removed from V and 1 base from J, the gap between germline ends came to 13 bases.

This rearrangement joins TRBV7-9 to TRBJ1-6; D not resolved. Germline V gives CDR1 SEHNR, CDR2 FQNEAQ (reference sequence). This CDR3 contains 15 residues. Trimming cost V 1 base and J 1 base, with 5 bases left between them. CDR3 bases: TGTGCCAGCAGCTTAGTAAGGTCCTATAATTCACCCCTCCACTTT. Translated: CASSLVRSYNSPLHF.

The CDR3 coding sequence is TGTGCCAGCAGTTCTTGGACAGCTAAAGAGACCCAGTACTTC. Translating gives CASSSWTAKETQYF. The chain links TRBV27 to TRBJ2-5; D possibly corresponds to TRBD1 (6 bases). Germline V gene sequence: CDR1 MNHEY, CDR2 SMNVEV (reference sequence). Trimming stripped 4 bases from V and 3 bases from J, with 12 bases between. This CDR3 is built from 14 residues.

This clonotype was detected ten times or more. V usage is TRBV2 and J usage is TRBJ1-5; 9 positions agree with TRBD1. CDR3 length: 16 residues. Germline assignment: CDR1 SNHLY and CDR2 FYNNEI. V was clipped by 1 base and J by 4 bases; unmatched bases: 5. DNA of the CDR3: TGTGCCAGCAGTGAAGACGGGACAGGGTTGAATCAGCCCCAGCATTTT. Encoded protein: CASSEDGTGLNQPQHF.